Shown below are 17 T cell receptor beta chains from a single sample sequenced in a study of identical twins. MiXCR was run by TCRdb on the 5' RACE reads, yielding one entry per CDR3 protein. The sample carries about 920,000 distinct CDR3 sequences, approximately 13% recorded once. These same records also appear under a second study, on yellow fever vaccine responses in identical twins.

The sample comprised PBMCs. Every receptor here comes from a woman under 30 in good health.

This clonotype was recorded a few times. The rearrangement links TRBV27 to TRBJ2-7; D might be TRBD2 (5 bases). The CDR3 consists of 14 residues. V shed 5 bases and J shed 7 bases, with 18 bases lying between them. Germline V gives CDR1 MNHEY, CDR2 SMNVEV (reference sequence). The CDR3 region has the DNA TGTGCCAGCAGTAGAGTAGGAGGCCACGGGGAGCAGTACTTC. Encoded protein: CASSRVGGHGEQYF.

The chain uses TRBV24-1 and TRBJ1-5; D is unresolved. V shed 5 bases and J shed 6 bases, with 13 bases lying between them. CDR3 size: 14 residues. Germline values: CDR1 KGHDR, CDR2 SFDVKD. CDR3 bases: TGTGCCACCAGTGGCCCCCTGGTAAGTCAGCCCCAGCATTTT. Its translation is CATSGPLVSQPQHF.

The V call is TRBV7-9, the J call TRBJ1-4; D is ambiguous. The V end was cut by 9 bases, the J end by 6 bases, with 17 bases between. Germline V lookup: CDR1 SEHNR, CDR2 FQNEAQ (reference sequence). This CDR3 region has 14 residues. The CDR3 here is CASTLGGKDEKLFF. The CDR3 DNA reads TGTGCCAGTACCCTGGGCGGTAAGGATGAAAAACTGTTTTTT. Variable domain in full (rest from reference TRBV7-9 and TRBJ1-4): DTGVSQNPRHKITKRGQNVTFRCDPISEHNRLYWYRQTLGQGPEFLTYFQNEAQLEKSRLLSDRFSAERPKGSFSTLEIQRTEQGDSAMYLCASTLGGKDEKLFFGSGTQLSVL.

This clonotype was observed many times. The rearrangement joins TRBV10-3 to TRBJ1-1; 9 bases are a match to TRBD1. Germline trimming cut 4 bases from V and 2 bases from J; bases unmatched to any gene: 2. Germline CDR1 ENHRY, CDR2 SYGVKD. The CDR3 is made up of 14 amino acids. The CDR3 spells CAISGGQGNTEAFF. The CDR3 nucleotides are TGTGCCATCAGTGGGGGACAGGGTAACACTGAAGCTTTCTTT.

This clonotype has a handful of counts. This chain links TRBV20-1 with TRBJ1-5, with TRBD1 as a possible D gene (6 bases). CDR1 and CDR2 from the germline V gene are DFQATT and SNEGSKA (reference sequence). The CDR3 runs to 17 residues. Trimming shortened V by 2 bases and J by 0 bases, and 17 bases separated the two germline ends. This CDR3 reads CSARKRPGTHSNQPQHF. CDR3 sequence (DNA): TGCAGTGCTAGAAAACGCCCCGGGACACATAGCAATCAGCCCCAGCATTTT.

The chain uses TRBV6-1 and TRBJ2-1, with 8 positions matching TRBD2. Trimming took 6 bases from V and 4 from J; bases not matched to a gene: 8. Germline V gives CDR1 MNHNS, CDR2 SASEGT. The CDR3 extends over 15 amino acids. CDR3 bases: TGTGCCAGCAGGGGGGGGCAGCGGGAGTACAATGAGCAGTTCTTC. Encoded protein: CASRGGQREYNEQFF.

This chain joins TRBV29-1 and TRBJ2-5; D gene unclear. Deletions cut 7 bases from V and 2 bases from J, with 17 bases between. Germline loops: CDR1 SQVTM, CDR2 ANQGSEA. The CDR3 sequence is 14 residues long. CDR3 in DNA: TGCAGCGCTCTACCGCTTGAAGGGCAAGAGACCCAGTACTTC. Protein sequence: CSALPLEGQETQYF. The full variable domain, in which reference TRBV29-1 and TRBJ2-5 provide the parts outside the CDR3, is SAVISQKPSRDICQRGTSLTIQCQVDSQVTMMFWYRQQPGQSLTLIATANQGSEATYESGFVIDKFPISRPNLTFSTLTVSNMSPEDSSIYLCSALPLEGQETQYFGPGTRLLVL.

The chain employs TRBV5-1 and TRBJ2-1, with no clear D. Germline CDR1 is SGHRS and CDR2 is YFSETQ. This CDR3 region has 11 residues. V dropped 3 bases and J dropped 9 bases, with 7 bases sitting between them. The CDR3 sequence: CASSYGPEQFF. CDR3 sequence (DNA): TGCGCCAGCAGCTACGGACCTGAGCAGTTCTTC.

The chain couples TRBV3-1 to TRBJ2-7, with D perhaps TRBD2 (6 bases). V was shortened by 2 bases and J by 2 bases, with 22 bases between the two germline ends. This CDR3 is 18 amino acids long. The V gene's germline CDR1 is LGHDT and CDR2 YNNKEL (reference sequence). The CDR3 DNA sequence: TGTGCCAGCAGCCAACGCCCGTCCTTTTCCGGGAGCCCCTACGAGCAGTACTTC. Translating it yields CASSQRPSFSGSPYEQYF.

In the case of this clonotype: One end of the junction varies from germline; a read error may be responsible. The V gene is TRBV11-2, the J gene TRBJ2-1, with TRBD2 identical over 9 bases. The CDR3 extends over 13 amino acids. Germline loops: CDR1 SGHAT, CDR2 FQNNGV. The CDR3 coding sequence is TGTGCCAGCAGCTTAGAGGCCGGGGGGACTAGCCTTTTC. Encoded protein: CASSLEAGGTSLF.

The chain uses TRBV11-2 and TRBJ2-5; D gene unclear. CDR1 is SGHAT and CDR2 is FQNNGV in the germline V gene. CDR3 length: 14 residues. Trimming removed 2 bases at V and 1 base at J, with 8 bases between. CDR3 coding DNA: TGTGCCAGCAGCTTAAACAGAGTCCAAGAGACCCAGTACTTC. It encodes CASSLNRVQETQYF.

This clonotype has just a few counts. The chain recombines TRBV12-3 or TRBV12-4 with TRBJ2-5; TRBD2 matches at 11 bases. Germline trimming cut 3 bases from V and 5 bases from J; bases unmatched to any gene: 11. CDR3 length: 17 residues. CDR3 protein: CASSFGTSGRRWETQYF. Here the CDR3 DNA reads TGTGCCAGCAGTTTTGGTACTAGCGGGAGAAGATGGGAGACCCAGTACTTC.

This chain joins TRBV4-1 and TRBJ1-4; D remains unclear. This CDR3 comprises 13 residues. Looked up from germline, CDR1 is MGHRA and CDR2 is YSYEKL. V was shortened by 1 base and J by 8 bases, with 8 bases between the two germline ends. Written as DNA, the CDR3 is TGCGCCAGCAGCCAAGTCCCGGGGGAAAAACTGTTTTTT. It encodes CASSQVPGEKLFF.

The chain carries TRBV7-9 and TRBJ1-5; D gene ambiguous. CDR3 length: 13 amino acids. Germline CDR1 and CDR2: SEHNR and FQNEAQ (reference sequence). Trimming removed 3 bases from V and 4 bases from J, with 7 bases in between. In DNA, the CDR3 is TGTGCCAGCAGCTTGTATTTGAATCAGCCCCAGCATTTT. Amino acids: CASSLYLNQPQHF.

This clonotype was detected a few times. The chain couples TRBV20-1 to TRBJ1-5, with 9 nucleotides matching TRBD1. CDR1 is DFQATT, CDR2 SNEGSKA, per germline (reference sequence). The trim removed 0 bases at V and 6 bases at J, leaving 9 bases unmatched. The CDR3 length is 16 residues. CDR3 amino acids: CSARDPDRGRVQPQHF. CDR3 DNA sequence: TGCAGTGCTAGAGACCCGGACAGGGGCAGGGTTCAGCCCCAGCATTTT.

V gene TRBV12-5 combines with J gene TRBJ2-1, with 8 bases fitting TRBD1. CDR1 LGHNT and CDR2 FRNRAP come from the germline V gene. V was clipped by 1 base and J by 1 base; unmatched bases: 3. The CDR3 extends over 16 amino acids. The CDR3 nucleotides are TGTGCTAGTGGTTTGGCCAGGGGGCCTTCCTACAATGAGCAGTTCTTC. Amino acids: CASGLARGPSYNEQFF.

This clonotype has more than one count but fewer than ten. The chain is built from TRBV9 and TRBJ2-1, with TRBD2 as a possible D gene (5 bases). The germline V gene encodes CDR1 SGDLS and CDR2 YYNGEE. V lost 4 bases to trimming and J lost 4 bases, with 12 bases between them. The CDR3 loop spans 14 amino acids. The CDR3 region has the DNA TGTGCCAGCAGCACCTTGGACTTGTACAATGAGCAGTTCTTC. It specifies CASSTLDLYNEQFF.